One TCR beta chain is described in this entry. It has no known antigen specificity. Base qualities are not at hand, and no much larger clone is one base apart. The immunoSEQ Assay, a bias-controlled multiplex PCR, was used to amplify TCRbeta CDR3 regions from genomic DNA. The original methods were these. The number of nucleated cells in each sample was estimated by amplification of reference gene primers within the assay. To quantify the absolute abundance of each unique TCRbeta CDR3 rearrangement, sequence reads were collapsed and filtered. For each sample, productive Simpson clonality was calculated as the square root of Simpson's diversity index over productive rearrangements. This is the immuneACCESS table as TCRdb keeps it, with only in-frame sequences that have V and J called. A part of the clones is gone; compared with another copy, unresolved V genes explain less than half, and the rest is unexplained. The D gene and trimming were derived from the DNA, and the V and J assignments and clone size from that table. Within this sample are 200,000 to 300,000 clones, with about 82% of them counted one time only. The ten largest account for around 6% of the sample.

The record originates from a study of blood T cell repertoires in COVID-19 (dated by TCRdb to the early 2020s). About the full investigation: Samples covering the acute and convalescent phases of COVID-19 were provided by collaborators in the United States, Italy and Spain. The prospective study material was composed of cDNA or gDNA derived from T cells, B-cell-depleted T cells, or PBMCs. Deeply sampled blood TCRbeta repertoires from subjects exposed to, actively infected with, or recovered from COVID-19 were included in the dataset. The repertoires were released in a freely available public database meant as a resource for research on the immune response to SARS-CoV-2. Samples came from the ongoing ImmuneRACE study (first 160 participants) plus 1,254 subjects from 6 global collaborators. The sample metadata nearly always contained a de-identified subject ID, COVID-19 status, age in years and sex. Where available, HLA class I and class II types were taken from metadata supplied by the sample provider and were not determined by assay-based typing. Points the paper makes about the study in general: How much clinical and demographic metadata was included differed by source and by participant, and the metadata was provided uncurated.

One collaborating source in Seattle enrolled patients during active infection and followed them longitudinally through the course of disease. Whole blood was collected in K2EDTA tubes by collaborating institutions according to the institutions' own protocols. For TCRbeta analysis, collaborator samples were shipped as frozen whole blood, as isolated PBMCs, or as DNA extracted from either sample type. The specimen sequenced was peripheral blood. The TCR sequence derives from a woman of 80 years or more with COVID-19, enrolled during active disease.

The bases are TGTGCCAGCAGCCCAAACCCCGGCCAGGCGTTCTATGGCTACACCTTC. Its translation reads: CASSPNPGQAFYGYTF. This chain is built from TRBV7-2 and TRBJ1-2; no D segment can be confidently identified. Per the germline V gene, SGHTA is the CDR1 and FQGNSA is the CDR2. The CDR3 contains 16 residues, cysteine and phenylalanine counted. Just CDR3 DNA is preserved here, 48 bases in frame from base 1. The junction shows trimming of 5 bases on V and 4 bases on J, plus 20 bases between the germline ends.